This T cell receptor (beta chain) came from a study of PD-1 blockade in classical Hodgkin lymphoma. Study-level information: Patients were infused with nivolumab 3 mg/kg every 2 weeks.

This clone was detected only a few times. What it binds is unknown. The patients all showed relapse after autologous stem cell transplantation, while their brentuximab vedotin exposure varied. General study results and limits: Significant TCR diversity gains by C4D1 occurred in CD4+ but not CD8+ cells.

Germline lookup yields CDR1 SEHNR and CDR2 FQNEAQ (reference sequence). CDR3 length: 16 residues. Trimming took off 7 bases at V and 4 bases at J, with 23 bases between the two ends. Measured with immunoSEQ multiplex PCR; TCRdb has only the in-frame clones, and not every one. The repertoire has tens of thousands of clones, around 70% of them found once; the top ten carry approximately 10%. The chain links TRBV7-9 to TRBJ2-7; D is perhaps TRBD1 (6 bases). This TCR was recovered from a human donor with classical Hodgkin lymphoma. Here the sequenced sample was peripheral blood mononuclear cells (PBMCs), taken at baseline. The CDR3, as DNA: TGTGCCAGCACTCGATCAGGGGCCATTACCAAATACGAGCAGTACTTC. This gives the protein CASTRSGAITKYEQYF.